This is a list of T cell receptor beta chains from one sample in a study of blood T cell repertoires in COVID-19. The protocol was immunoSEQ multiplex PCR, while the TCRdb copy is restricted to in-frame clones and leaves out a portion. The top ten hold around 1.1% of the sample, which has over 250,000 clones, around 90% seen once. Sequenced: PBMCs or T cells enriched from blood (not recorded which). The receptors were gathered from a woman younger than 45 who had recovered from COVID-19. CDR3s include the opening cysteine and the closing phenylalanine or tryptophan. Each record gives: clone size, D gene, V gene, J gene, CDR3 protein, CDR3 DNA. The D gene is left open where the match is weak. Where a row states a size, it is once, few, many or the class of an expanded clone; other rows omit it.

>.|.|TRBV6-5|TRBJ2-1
CASRTLANEQFF
TGTGCCAGCAGGACACTAGCAAATGAGCAGTTCTTC
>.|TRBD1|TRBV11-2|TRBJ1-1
CASSGWGQRNTEAFF
TGTGCCAGCAGCGGATGGGGACAGAGGAACACTGAAGCTTTCTTT
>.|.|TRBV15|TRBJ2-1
CATSRDSGLAANEQFF
TGTGCCACCAGCAGAGATTCAGGCCTGGCCGCCAATGAGCAGTTCTTC
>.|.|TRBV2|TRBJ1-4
CASRGTLTTNEKLFF
TGTGCCAGCAGAGGGACACTAACAACTAATGAAAAACTGTTTTTT
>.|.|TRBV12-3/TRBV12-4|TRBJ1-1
CASTEASEAFF
TGTGCCAGCACCGAGGCTTCTGAAGCTTTCTTT
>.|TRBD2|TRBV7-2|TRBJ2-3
CASSFREGPDTQYF
TGTGCCAGCAGCTTCCGGGAGGGCCCCGATACGCAGTATTTT
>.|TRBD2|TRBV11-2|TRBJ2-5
CASSLEIAGARETQYF
TGTGCCAGCAGCTTAGAAATAGCGGGAGCTCGGGAGACCCAGTACTTC
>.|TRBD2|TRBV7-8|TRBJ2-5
CASSPGLAGVLRETQYF
TGTGCCAGCAGCCCCGGACTAGCGGGAGTCTTAAGAGAGACCCAGTACTTC
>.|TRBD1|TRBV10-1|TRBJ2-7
CASSSGQGFYEQYF
TGCGCCAGCAGTTCAGGACAGGGTTTTTACGAGCAGTACTTC
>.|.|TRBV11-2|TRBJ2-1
CASMSGEINEQFF
TGTGCCAGCATGTCTGGGGAGATCAATGAGCAGTTCTTC
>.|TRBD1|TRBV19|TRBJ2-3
CASSIYRGSDTQYF
TGTGCCAGTAGTATCTACAGGGGGTCGGATACGCAGTATTTT
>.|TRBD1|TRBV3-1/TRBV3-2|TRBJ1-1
CASSPKNRGEAFF
TGTGCCAGCAGCCCGAAGAACAGGGGTGAAGCTTTCTTT
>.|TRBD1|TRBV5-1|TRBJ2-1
CASSYRDRAYNEQFF
TGCGCCAGCAGCTACCGGGACAGAGCCTACAATGAGCAGTTCTTC
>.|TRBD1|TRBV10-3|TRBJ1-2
CAISASTTGTNYGYTF
TGTGCCATCAGTGCCTCAACGACAGGGACTAACTATGGCTACACCTTC
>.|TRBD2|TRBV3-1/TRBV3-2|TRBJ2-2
CASSQANSGTGELFF
TGTGCCAGCAGCCAAGCAAATAGCGGGACCGGGGAGCTGTTTTTT
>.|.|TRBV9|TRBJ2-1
CASSPTESSYNEQFF
TGTGCCAGCAGCCCAACAGAAAGCTCCTACAATGAGCAGTTCTTC
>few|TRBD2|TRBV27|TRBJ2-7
CASNSGTSVSYEQYF
TGTGCCAGCAACTCCGGGACTAGCGTCTCCTACGAGCAGTACTTC
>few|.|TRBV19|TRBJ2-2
CASSILNSGTGELFF
TGTGCCAGTAGTATTTTGAATAGCGGCACCGGGGAGCTGTTTTTT
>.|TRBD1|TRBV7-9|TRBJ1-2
CASSLGGQVYGYTF
TGTGCCAGCAGCTTAGGGGGACAGGTCTATGGCTACACCTTC
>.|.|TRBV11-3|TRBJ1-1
CASSPGIGTEAFF
TGTGCCAGCAGCCCGGGGATAGGCACTGAAGCTTTCTTT
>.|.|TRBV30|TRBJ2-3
CAWSVGGTDTQYF
TGTGCCTGGAGTGTGGGGGGAACAGATACGCAGTATTTT
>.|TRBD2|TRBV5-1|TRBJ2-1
CASSRTSGRNSEQFF
TGCGCCAGCAGTCGGACTAGCGGGAGAAATAGTGAGCAGTTCTTC
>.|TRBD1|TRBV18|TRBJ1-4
CASSPAGGEREKLFF
TGTGCCAGCTCACCAGCAGGGGGAGAGAGAGAAAAACTGTTTTTT
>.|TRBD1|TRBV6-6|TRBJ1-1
CASSYSGTGDGTEAFF
TGTGCCAGCAGTTACTCCGGGACAGGGGACGGCACTGAAGCTTTCTTT
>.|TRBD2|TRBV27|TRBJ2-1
CASTDPGLATEQFF
TGTGCCAGCACCGATCCGGGACTAGCAACTGAGCAGTTCTTC
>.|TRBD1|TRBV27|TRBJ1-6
CASSPGQNNSPLHF
TGTGCCAGCAGCCCGGGACAGAATAATTCACCCCTCCACTTT
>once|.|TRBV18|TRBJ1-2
CASSPDGNYGYTF
TGTGCCAGCTCACCCGACGGGAACTATGGCTACACCTTC
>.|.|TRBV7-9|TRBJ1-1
CASSISSTEAFF
TGTGCCAGCAGCATTTCCAGCACTGAAGCTTTCTTT